This TCR beta chain was retrieved from a study of blood T cell repertoires in COVID-19. About the research overall: The samples span acute and convalescent COVID-19 from the United States, Italy and Spain. Sample material is recorded as cDNA or gDNA derived from T cells, B-cell-depleted T cells, or PBMCs.

The CDR3 is 15 residues long. Germline loops: CDR1 MNHNY, CDR2 SVGAGI (reference sequence). The V end lost 4 bases, the J end lost 6 bases, and 16 bases lay between the germline ends. In the source study's methods: Nucleated cell counts were estimated from reference gene primer amplification. Here immunoSEQ multiplex PCR was the method, and the copy in TCRdb shows in-frame clones only, minus some. For V, J and clone size, that table is used; D and trimming come from the DNA. The sample lists just under 250,000 clones; approximately 84% were seen once. The rearrangement uses TRBV6-6 and TRBJ2-1; no clear D gene. The TCR sequence derives from a woman aged 25 to 39 who had recovered from COVID-19. The sample taken for sequencing was peripheral blood. CDR3 loop: CASSSKNQRVNEQFF. CDR3 in DNA: TGTGCCAGCAGTTCGAAGAACCAGCGAGTCAATGAGCAGTTCTTC.